What follows describes a single T cell receptor (beta chain). As yet, its antigen is unknown. Vbeta (60) and Jbeta (13) primers were used in the PCR. Profiled with immunoSEQ multiplex PCR; TCRdb holds only in-frame clones, not every one. This table holds roughly 150,000 clones, roughly 80% found once. This record belongs to a study of cytomegalovirus exposure and HLA in healthy donors. About the research overall: Around 200 million T cells yielded 100 million or so unique TCR beta sequences, as an earlier analysis found. Points from the study as a whole: In a later analysis, HLA-associated TCR beta chains were more clonally expanded than equally common others.

Germline CDR1 and CDR2: MGHRA and YSYEKL. Trimming removed 4 bases at V and 4 bases at J, with 13 bases between. The CDR3 extends over 15 amino acids. The TCR comes from a man aged 40-49 years in good health and CMV-seropositive. Sequencing was performed on PBMCs. The chain couples TRBV4-1 to TRBJ1-4; possible D gene TRBD1, 5 bases. Here the CDR3 reads CASSRTLPLNEKLFF. The CDR3 DNA sequence: TGCGCCAGCAGCCGGACACTCCCGCTTAATGAAAAACTGTTTTTT.